These T cell receptor beta chains were read from a single sample in a study of a mutant IDH1 vaccine in newly diagnosed glioma. Their recognized antigens are unknown. Profiling relied on immunoSEQ multiplex PCR, and the TCRdb table lists in-frame clones only, not all of them. The sample includes around 46,000 clones, about three quarters of them seen just once. The material was PBMCs, obtained from a glioma patient whose treatment included an IDH1 peptide vaccine. The receptor set was obtained from a man between 45 and 60 years old with glioma. Each CDR3 is given with its conserved first and last residue. A D gene is named only where the DNA matches it firmly.

d_gene: TRBD2
v_gene: TRBV2
j_gene: TRBJ2-7
CDR3nt: TGTGCCAGCAGTCTACTAGCGGAGAGCTCCTACGAGCAGTACTTC
CDR3aa: CASSLLAESSYEQYF

d_gene: TRBD1
v_gene: TRBV9
j_gene: TRBJ2-7
CDR3nt: TGTGCCAGCAGCGTCGGGACAGAAGGCTACGAGCAGTACTTC
CDR3aa: CASSVGTEGYEQYF

d_gene: -
v_gene: TRBV2
j_gene: TRBJ2-7
CDR3nt: TGTGCCAGCAGTGAAGCCCGGTTGGATACATGGGAGCAGTACTTC
CDR3aa: CASSEARLDTWEQYF

d_gene: TRBD2
v_gene: TRBV4-2
j_gene: TRBJ2-3
CDR3nt: TGTGCCAGCAGCCAAGAGGTGACTAGCGGGCACCATACGCAGTATTTT
CDR3aa: CASSQEVTSGHHTQYF

d_gene: -
v_gene: TRBV14
j_gene: TRBJ1-2
CDR3nt: TGTGCCAGCAGCCAAGTTCCGCGCTCGGGGAGCTACACCTTC
CDR3aa: CASSQVPRSGSYTF

d_gene: -
v_gene: TRBV4-1
j_gene: TRBJ2-4
CDR3nt: TGCGCCAGCAGCCAAGTAGAGGGGGACGTCAAAAACATTCAGTACTTC
CDR3aa: CASSQVEGDVKNIQYF

d_gene: TRBD1
v_gene: TRBV19
j_gene: TRBJ2-5
CDR3nt: TGTGCCAGTAGTATAGGTGGGACAGAGCAAGAGACCCAGTACTTC
CDR3aa: CASSIGGTEQETQYF

d_gene: TRBD1
v_gene: TRBV18
j_gene: TRBJ2-7
CDR3nt: TGTGCCAGCTCGGGCGGGACAGGGGGAAAATACGAGCAGTACTTC
CDR3aa: CASSGGTGGKYEQYF

d_gene: -
v_gene: TRBV30
j_gene: TRBJ1-2
CDR3nt: TGTGCCTGGAGCTCCCTCAGGGGCTATGGCTACACCTTC
CDR3aa: CAWSSLRGYGYTF

d_gene: -
v_gene: TRBV9
j_gene: TRBJ1-3
CDR3nt: TGTGCCAGCAGCGTATTCCCCTCGGGAAACTCTGGAAACACCATATATTTT
CDR3aa: CASSVFPSGNSGNTIYF

d_gene: -
v_gene: TRBV4-2
j_gene: TRBJ1-1
CDR3nt: TGTGCCAGCAGCCAATTCGGCACTGAAGCTTTCTTT
CDR3aa: CASSQFGTEAFF

d_gene: -
v_gene: TRBV19
j_gene: TRBJ1-5
CDR3nt: TGTGCCAGTAGCCCAAGGCGGGACAACAATCAGCCCCAGCATTTT
CDR3aa: CASSPRRDNNQPQHF

d_gene: -
v_gene: TRBV27
j_gene: TRBJ1-5
CDR3nt: TGTGCCAGCAGACGAGATAGCAATCAGCCCCAGCATTTT
CDR3aa: CASRRDSNQPQHF

d_gene: TRBD2
v_gene: TRBV30
j_gene: TRBJ2-3
CDR3nt: TGTGCCTGGCATCCGGGACTAGCGGGCACAGATACGCAGTATTTT
CDR3aa: CAWHPGLAGTDTQYF

d_gene: -
v_gene: TRBV7-6
j_gene: TRBJ1-1
CDR3nt: TGTGCCAGCAGCTTAGTAGAGAACACTGAAGCTTTCTTT
CDR3aa: CASSLVENTEAFF

d_gene: -
v_gene: TRBV5-1
j_gene: TRBJ1-2
CDR3nt: TGCGCCAGCAGCTTGGTATCGGGGTTTGGTGGCTACACCTTC
CDR3aa: CASSLVSGFGGYTF